The rows below give T cell receptor beta chains drawn from one sample of a study of post-analysis software for immune sequencing data. A single record per CDR3 protein comes from TCRdb applying MiXCR to the PCR reads. This sample yields approximately 690,000 distinct CDR3 sequences, of which roughly three fifths are seen a single time; about 11% belongs to the top ten. Input material: blood. These receptors came from a girl aged 2-10 years with multiple sclerosis. Both conserved end residues are part of each CDR3. The order of the fields is clone size, D gene, J gene, V gene, CDR3 protein, CDR3 DNA. D genes are given only for firm matches. The size field is filled for only some rows; it gives once, few, many or a size class.

>few|TRBD1|TRBJ2-6|TRBV6-2/TRBV6-3
CASSLIQGRSSGANVLTF
TGTGCCAGCAGTTTAATACAGGGGCGGAGCTCTGGGGCCAACGTCCTGACTTTC
>-|TRBD1|TRBJ2-5|TRBV6-2/TRBV6-3
CASTWTGEVRETQYF
TGTGCCAGCACTTGGACAGGGGAGGTCAGAGAGACCCAGTACTTC
>-|TRBD2|TRBJ2-3|TRBV20-1
CSAAGRAGGTDTQYF
TGCAGTGCCGCGGGGAGGGCGGGGGGCACAGATACGCAGTATTTT
>-|TRBD1|TRBJ2-1|TRBV9
CASSVRDRAALWYNEQFF
TGTGCCAGCAGCGTAAGGGACAGGGCAGCTCTATGGTACAATGAGCAGTTCTTC
>-|TRBD1|TRBJ1-2|TRBV10-3
CAISQGDGYTF
TGTGCCATCAGTCAGGGGGATGGCTACACCTTC
>-|-|TRBJ2-1|TRBV10-3
CAISDYRSMENEQFF
TGTGCCATCAGTGACTATCGCTCGATGGAGAATGAGCAGTTCTTC
>-|TRBD2|TRBJ2-1|TRBV28
CASVPPGLAGHEQFF
TGTGCCAGCGTCCCTCCGGGACTAGCGGGACACGAGCAGTTCTTC
>few|-|TRBJ1-1|TRBV5-1
CASSLIGGYTEAFF
TGCGCCAGCAGCTTGATAGGGGGGTACACTGAAGCTTTCTTT
>-|-|TRBJ2-5|TRBV29-1
CSVVPQETQYF
TGCAGCGTTGTACCACAAGAGACCCAGTACTTC
>few|TRBD1|TRBJ2-1|TRBV29-1
CSAVPRVTGQHEQFF
TGCAGCGCTGTCCCGCGTGTGACAGGGCAGCATGAGCAGTTCTTC
>-|-|TRBJ2-1|TRBV20-1
CSALRQQFF
TGCAGTGCTCTCCGCCAGCAGTTCTTC
>few|TRBD2|TRBJ2-1|TRBV11-3
CASSRFAAGGTYNEQFF
TGTGCCAGTAGCCGCTTCGCAGCGGGGGGGACTTACAATGAGCAGTTCTTC
>-|-|TRBJ2-5|TRBV10-3
CAIGGAAETQYF
TGTGCCATCGGGGGGGCCGCGGAGACCCAGTACTTC
>-|TRBD2|TRBJ2-2|TRBV20-1
CSARRSGGRNTGELFF
TGCAGTGCTAGAAGGAGCGGGGGCCGGAACACCGGGGAGCTGTTTTTT
>-|-|TRBJ2-5|TRBV7-2
CASSQRIGGPRTQYF
TGTGCCAGCAGCCAGCGAATTGGGGGTCCGCGGACCCAGTACTTC
>-|TRBD2|TRBJ2-7|TRBV3-1
CASSHPGLAGGSYEQYF
TGTGCCAGCAGCCACCCCGGACTAGCGGGAGGAAGTTACGAGCAGTACTTC
>-|-|TRBJ2-7|TRBV6-5
CASTSSGSSYEQYF
TGTGCCAGCACTTCCAGTGGCAGCTCCTACGAGCAGTACTTC
>-|-|TRBJ1-2|TRBV6-5
CASSYGDQIANYGYTF
TGTGCCAGCAGTTACGGGGACCAAATAGCTAACTATGGCTACACCTTC
>-|TRBD1|TRBJ2-1|TRBV10-1
CARSGLGQGSYNEQFF
TGCGCCCGCAGTGGTCTGGGACAGGGCAGCTACAATGAGCAGTTCTTC
>-|-|TRBJ2-5|TRBV5-1
CASSLGGPEETQYF
TGCGCCAGCAGCTTAGGGGGACCGGAAGAGACCCAGTACTTC
>-|TRBD2|TRBJ2-7|TRBV29-1
CSVLGGTDYEQYF
TGCAGCGTTCTCGGGGGGACGGACTACGAGCAGTACTTC
>few|TRBD1|TRBJ2-1|TRBV20-1
CSADRGYNEQFF
TGCAGTGCTGACAGGGGCTACAATGAGCAGTTCTTC
>-|-|TRBJ1-1|TRBV7-8
CASSLEAAFTEAFF
TGTGCCAGCAGCTTAGAGGCAGCCTTCACTGAAGCTTTCTTT
>few|TRBD1|TRBJ2-7|TRBV28
CASRSPDRPTDAYEQYF
TGTGCCAGCAGGTCTCCGGACAGGCCCACTGATGCCTACGAGCAGTACTTC